One and the same sample provided the 10 T cell receptor beta chains below, sequenced in a study of CD8+ T cells in alopecia areata. Noted treatment: oral pan-JAK inhibitor, 5-10 mg twice daily. Following RNA extraction, reverse transcription yielded cDNA that acted as the sequencing template. Measured with immunoSEQ multiplex PCR; TCRdb has only the in-frame clones, and not every one. Among about 160,000 clones listed, around 71% were seen once. The source was CD4+ T cells sorted from blood, collected at week 4, from a patient treated with tofacitinib. The receptors stem from a human donor with alopecia areata.

The chain combines TRBV27 with TRBJ2-7; the D call may be TRBD1 or TRBD2 (5 bases each). Germline V gives CDR1 MNHEY, CDR2 SMNVEV (reference sequence). The CDR3 length is 11 residues. The germline V and J ends were trimmed by 2 bases and 7 bases, with 6 bases remaining between them. The CDR3 bases are TGTGCCAGCAGTTTAGGGGGTGAGCAGTACTTC. Protein sequence: CASSLGGEQYF.

The chain uses TRBV30 and TRBJ1-5; D perhaps matches TRBD1 (5 bases). The CDR3 contains 13 residues. The V gene's germline CDR1 is GTSNPN and CDR2 SVGIG (reference sequence). Trimming stripped 4 bases from V and 4 bases from J, with 11 bases between. The CDR3, as DNA: TGTGCCTGGAACAGGTATGATAATCAGCCCCAGCATTTT. This encodes CAWNRYDNQPQHF.

The chain combines TRBV10-2 with TRBJ2-7; D is ambiguous. Germline values: CDR1 WSHSY, CDR2 SAAADI. The CDR3 loop spans 11 amino acids. Between the trimmed V and J ends, which lost 2 bases and 3 bases, there was a span of 2 bases. The CDR3 sequence is CASSEGYEQYF. The CDR3 nucleotides read TGCGCCAGCAGTGAGGGCTACGAGCAGTACTTC.

The rearrangement joins TRBV5-1 to TRBJ2-5; D perhaps matches TRBD2 (6 bases). The CDR3 totals 12 residues. Germline V gene sequence: CDR1 SGHRS, CDR2 YFSETQ. The V end lost 4 bases, the J end lost 5 bases, and 9 bases lay between the germline ends. As DNA, the CDR3 is TGCGCCAGCAGCCCGGGGAGGGAGACCCAGTACTTC. Protein product: CASSPGRETQYF.

The rearrangement links TRBV5-1 to TRBJ1-5; D unclear. V was pared by 0 bases and J by 0 bases, with 4 bases between. Germline values: CDR1 SGHRS, CDR2 YFSETQ. This CDR3 contains 14 residues. In DNA, the CDR3 is TGCGCCAGCAGCTTGGATAATAGCAATCAGCCCCAGCATTTT. This gives the protein CASSLDNSNQPQHF.

This clone was picked up a small number of times. This chain joins TRBV2 and TRBJ1-1; 7 bases line up with TRBD1. CDR3 length: 14 amino acids. Germline CDR1 SNHLY, CDR2 FYNNEI. V dropped 2 bases and J dropped 7; count of bases not matched to a gene: 7. This CDR3 is CASSEQGGGGEAFF. In DNA form, the CDR3 reads TGTGCCAGCAGTGAACAAGGAGGGGGCGGTGAAGCTTTCTTT.

This clone was counted a few times. The chain joins TRBV19 to TRBJ1-4; no clear D gene. Trimming took off 5 bases at V and 0 bases at J, with 16 bases between the two ends. Germline V gene lookup returns CDR1 LNHDA and CDR2 SQIVND (reference sequence). The CDR3 extends over 17 amino acids. CDR3 sequence (DNA): TGTGCCAGTAGTGCTACTGCCCGGGGAACAACTAATGAAAAACTGTTTTTT. Translated, it gives CASSATARGTTNEKLFF.

This chain joins TRBV7-3 and TRBJ2-2; D perhaps matches TRBD2 (5 bases). V lost 5 bases and J 5 bases, leaving 15 bases between the germline ends. This CDR3 spans 15 amino acids. Germline CDR1 reads SGHTA; CDR2 reads FQGTGA. CDR3 loop: CASSLEGRATGELFF. The DNA for the CDR3 is TGTGCCAGCAGCCTCGAGGGTAGAGCGACCGGGGAGCTGTTTTTT.

The chain has TRBV7-9 and TRBJ2-3; 9 bases match TRBD2. CDR3 length equals 15 residues. Germline loops: CDR1 SEHNR, CDR2 FQNEAQ (reference sequence). V lost 5 bases and J lost 4; bases outside the gene matches: 7. Written as DNA, the CDR3 is TGTGCCAGCAGCCCCTTCGCGGGGGGGGCAGATACGCAGTATTTT. Protein sequence: CASSPFAGGADTQYF.

The J gene is TRBJ1-1, the V gene TRBV2; unclear D gene. Germline CDR1 and CDR2: SNHLY and FYNNEI. The germline V and J ends were trimmed by 1 base and 4 bases, with 7 bases remaining between them. The CDR3 is made up of 13 amino acids. The CDR3 reads CASSEETGTEAFF. The CDR3 coding sequence is TGTGCCAGCAGTGAAGAGACGGGCACTGAAGCTTTCTTT.